The source of this TCR beta chain is a study of shared clonotypes between healthy human individuals. TCRdb's table, derived via immunoSEQ multiplex PCR, lists solely in-frame clones and lacks some. The sample yields roughly 500,000 clones, 79% seen once. The V segment lost 5 bases and the J segment 2 bases; nucleotides outside the gene matches: 5. Germline assignment: CDR1 LNHDA and CDR2 SQIVND (reference sequence). There are 14 residues in the CDR3. The origin of this receptor is a woman aged 35 to 49 in good health. Some clones in this sample may be carry-over from other donors' samples. The sequenced material came from PBMCs. V gene TRBV19 combines with J gene TRBJ2-7; 8 bases align to TRBD2. The CDR3 nucleotides are TGTGCCAGTAGTCGGCTAGCGGGTCCCTACGAGCAGTACTTC. It yields the protein CASSRLAGPYEQYF.